The 20 T cell receptor beta chains below come from one sample, sequenced in a study of spatial heterogeneity in lung cancer. Each CDR3 protein is one row after TCRdb ran MiXCR on the 5' RACE reads. The data show tens of thousands of distinct CDR3 sequences, about 7% seen once. Time point defined: sample taken at primary tumor resection. From tumor, nontumor lung or frozen PBMC, whole RNA was taken unsorted for sequencing. This sample comprised PBMCs, obtained at surgery. The origin of the receptors is a female donor with early-stage non-small cell lung cancer.

The sample holds many counts of this clonotype. V usage is TRBV20-1 and J usage is TRBJ2-2; TRBD2 matches at 7 bases. The CDR3 is 15 amino acids. CDR1 is DFQATT, CDR2 SNEGSKA, per germline (reference sequence). V gave up 6 bases and J gave up 6 bases; unmatched junction bases: 13. In nucleotides, the CDR3 is TGCAGTGCACAACCGGGACTACTAAGCGCCGGGGAGCTGTTTTTT. It is translated as CSAQPGLLSAGELFF.

This clonotype was observed many times. This chain links TRBV20-1 with TRBJ2-1, with D possibly matching TRBD2 (5 bases). There are 12 residues in the CDR3. CDR1 DFQATT and CDR2 SNEGSKA come from the germline V gene (reference sequence). V shed 3 bases and J shed 8 bases, with 11 bases lying between them. Here the CDR3 reads CSASGDSDEQFF. Written as DNA, the CDR3 is TGCAGTGCTAGCGGGGATTCGGATGAGCAGTTCTTC.

The sample holds many counts of this clonotype. The chain recombines TRBV6-1 with TRBJ1-1; D is uncertain. This CDR3 has 14 residues. CDR1 and CDR2 from the germline V gene are MNHNS and SASEGT. Trimming took 4 bases from V and 4 from J, leaving 13 bases between them. CDR3 region: CASSVNSPSTEAFF. For the CDR3, the DNA is TGTGCCAGCAGTGTCAACAGCCCAAGCACTGAAGCTTTCTTT.

This sequence joins TRBV7-9 and TRBJ2-4; no definite D call. The V end was cut by 2 bases, the J end by 5 bases, with 10 bases between. Germline V gene sequence: CDR1 SEHNR, CDR2 FQNEAQ (reference sequence). The CDR3 covers 14 residues. CDR3 in amino acids: CASSLPLGQNIQYF. CDR3 DNA: TGTGCCAGCAGCTTACCGTTAGGTCAAAACATTCAGTACTTC.

The J gene is TRBJ2-1, the V gene TRBV11-2; possibly TRBD1 for D (6 bases). CDR3 length: 16 residues. V lost 5 bases and J lost 0, with 14 bases in between. In germline, CDR1 is SGHAT, CDR2 FQNNGV. CDR3 sequence (DNA): TGTGCCAGCAGCCATACAGGGAAGGGCTCCTACAATGAGCAGTTCTTC. The encoded protein is CASSHTGKGSYNEQFF. The entire variable domain, with the rest obtained from reference TRBV11-2 and TRBJ2-1, is as follows: EAGVAQSPRYKIIEKRQSVAFWCNPISGHATLYWYQQILGQGPKLLIQFQNNGVVDDSQLPKDRFSAERLKGVDSTLKIQPAKLEDSAVYLCASSHTGKGSYNEQFFGPGTRLTVL.

This clonotype was seen a few times. This chain uses TRBV27 with TRBJ1-5; 9 bases agree with TRBD1. The germline CDR1 and CDR2 sequences are MNHEY and SMNVEV (reference sequence). V was pared by 0 bases and J by 9 bases, with 6 bases of the junction left unmatched. This CDR3 contains 15 residues. Here the CDR3 reads CASSLSGTGIRPQHF. In nucleotides, the CDR3 is TGTGCCAGCAGTTTATCCGGGACAGGGATCCGGCCCCAGCATTTT.

Ten or more counts support this clonotype. The J gene is TRBJ1-1, the V gene TRBV29-1, with D uncertain. The germline gives CDR1 SQVTM, CDR2 ANQGSEA. The CDR3 loop spans 12 amino acids. V was clipped by 7 bases and J by 4 bases, with 13 bases between them. For the CDR3, the DNA is TGCAGCGCCGAAGGTTCAAGCACTGAAGCTTTCTTT. It encodes CSAEGSSTEAFF. Looking up the rest from reference TRBV29-1 and TRBJ1-1 gives the full variable domain: SAVISQKPSRDICQRGTSLTIQCQVDSQVTMMFWYRQQPGQSLTLIATANQGSEATYESGFVIDKFPISRPNLTFSTLTVSNMSPEDSSIYLCSAEGSSTEAFFGQGTRLTVV.

This clonotype appeared many times. The genes are TRBV28 and TRBJ1-2; no definite D call. V lost 6 bases and J 0 bases, leaving 23 bases between the germline ends. Looked up from germline, CDR1 is MDHEN and CDR2 is SYDVKM. The CDR3 has 18 amino acids. Here the CDR3 reads CASSPPGALPGTNYGYTF. DNA of the CDR3: TGTGCCAGCAGCCCGCCCGGTGCCCTCCCCGGGACTAACTATGGCTACACCTTC.

This clonotype was counted ten times or more. The CDR3 nucleotides are TGTGCCAGCAGCCTCCTGACTCCGAGCTCCTACAATGAGCAGTTCTTC. It encodes CASSLLTPSSYNEQFF. The gene calls are TRBV11-2 and TRBJ2-1, with D uncertain. This CDR3 spans 16 amino acids. The V gene lost 5 bases and the J gene lost 0 bases, with 14 bases spanning the gap. Germline V lookup: CDR1 SGHAT, CDR2 FQNNGV.

This clonotype was detected ten times or more. The V call is TRBV12-3 or TRBV12-4, the J call TRBJ2-3, with D unresolved. The CDR3 length is 11 residues. With 3 bases removed from V and 6 bases from J, the gap between germline ends came to 4 bases. In nucleotides, the CDR3 is TGTGCCAGCAGTTTTTTTGATACGCAGTATTTT. Translated, it gives CASSFFDTQYF.

This clonotype appeared a few times. This chain links TRBV4-1 with TRBJ2-3; either TRBD1 or TRBD2 may fit D (5 bases each). Germline V lookup: CDR1 MGHRA, CDR2 YSYEKL. The CDR3 is 17 amino acids. Trimming pared 0 bases from V and 4 bases from J, leaving 17 bases between. CDR3 coding DNA: TGCGCCAGCAGCCAAGAGGAGGTGAAGGGGTTATCAGATACGCAGTATTTT. This codes for CASSQEEVKGLSDTQYF.

This clonotype was recorded at least ten times. The chain recombines TRBV5-5 with TRBJ2-1; D is perhaps TRBD1 (6 bases). V lost 2 bases, J lost 0 bases, and 6 bases lay in between. CDR3 length: 14 amino acids. CDR1 and CDR2 from the germline V gene are SGHKS and YYEKEE (reference sequence). As DNA, the CDR3 is TGTGCCAGCAGCTTACAGGGCTCCTACAATGAGCAGTTCTTC. Translated: CASSLQGSYNEQFF.

This sequence joins TRBV5-1 and TRBJ2-2, with a tentative D call TRBD2 (6 bases). The V end lost 7 bases, the J end lost 1 base, and 17 bases lay between the germline ends. Germline-derived CDR1 and CDR2 are SGHRS and YFSETQ. The CDR3 is 16 residues long. CDR3 region: CASYDRRDVNTGELFF. For the CDR3, the DNA is TGCGCCAGCTATGATCGGAGGGACGTGAACACCGGGGAGCTGTTTTTT.

This clonotype showed up many times. The chain uses TRBV13 and TRBJ2-7; maybe TRBD1 (5 bases). There are 13 residues in the CDR3. Germline lookup yields CDR1 PRHDT and CDR2 FYEKMQ (reference sequence). The V gene lost 3 bases and the J gene lost 2 bases, with 8 bases spanning the gap. CDR3 loop: CASSFQGTYEQYF. CDR3 coding DNA: TGTGCCAGCAGCTTCCAGGGTACCTACGAGCAGTACTTC.

The V call is TRBV29-1, the J call TRBJ2-2; D is uncertain. This CDR3 region has 14 residues. Germline V lookup: CDR1 SQVTM, CDR2 ANQGSEA. Trimming pared 3 bases from V and 7 bases from J, leaving 15 bases between. The CDR3 DNA reads TGCAGCGTTGAGGCTCAGATGGCAGGCGGGGAGCTGTTTTTT. Translation: CSVEAQMAGGELFF.

There are many counts of this clonotype. V and J are TRBV5-1 and TRBJ2-7; TRBD2 matches at 7 bases. V gave up 4 bases and J gave up 4 bases; unmatched junction bases: 14. Germline loops: CDR1 SGHRS, CDR2 YFSETQ. The CDR3 consists of 16 residues. The chain's CDR3 is CASSPNAGVRVYEQYF. DNA of the CDR3: TGCGCCAGCAGCCCCAATGCGGGGGTAAGGGTGTACGAGCAGTACTTC.

The gene calls are TRBV9 and TRBJ2-3, with TRBD2 matching over 7 bases. Germline CDR1 and CDR2: SGDLS and YYNGEE. The CDR3 contains 16 residues. V trimming: 0 bases; J trimming: 0 bases; junction bases outside the gene matches: 4. CDR3 DNA: TGTGCCAGCAGCGTAGATCTAGCGGCAAGCACAGATACGCAGTATTTT. This sequence encodes CASSVDLAASTDTQYF. Based on the CDR3 plus reference TRBV9 and TRBJ2-3, the full variable domain is DSGVTQTPKHLITATGQRVTLRCSPRSGDLSVYWYQQSLDQGLQFLIQYYNGEERAKGNILERFSAQQFPDLHSELNLSSLELGDSALYFCASSVDLAASTDTQYFGPGTRLTVL.

A word on this clonotype: This may stem from a read error, because a much larger clone lies one nucleotide away. This rearrangement joins TRBV10-1 to TRBJ2-7, with 7 bases fitting TRBD1. V lost 0 bases to trimming and J lost 5 bases; unmatched junction nucleotides: 10. This CDR3 is 16 amino acids long. CDR1 is WNHNN and CDR2 is SYGVQD in the germline V gene (reference sequence). The DNA of the CDR3 is TGCGCCAGCAGTGAGTCTGGTCAAGGACAGGTCCACGAGCAGTACTTC. The encoded protein is CASSESGQGQVHEQYF.

This clonotype was counted only a few times. The V call is TRBV7-9, the J call TRBJ2-7; TRBD1 matches 7 bases. The V gene end was trimmed by 2 bases and the J gene end by 6 bases; junction bases not matched to a gene: 4. The CDR3 is 13 amino acids. Germline V gene data show CDR1 as SEHNR and CDR2 as FQNEAQ (reference sequence). CDR3 region: CASSLPNRGEQYF. The CDR3 DNA reads as TGTGCCAGCAGCTTACCTAACAGGGGCGAGCAGTACTTC. The variable domain in full, completed from reference TRBV7-9 and TRBJ2-7, reads DTGVSQNPRHKITKRGQNVTFRCDPISEHNRLYWYRQTLGQGPEFLTYFQNEAQLEKSRLLSDRFSAERPKGSFSTLEIQRTEQGDSAMYLCASSLPNRGEQYFGPGTRLTVT.

This clonotype showed up many times. CDR3 in DNA: TGTGCCAGCAGTGCCCTGAGGACTGAAGCTTTCTTT. The encoded protein is CASSALRTEAFF. V usage is TRBV6-2 or TRBV6-3 and J usage is TRBJ1-1; D is ambiguous. CDR1 and CDR2 (germline): MNHEY, SVGEGT. CDR3 length: 12 residues. Trimming cost V 5 bases and J 5 bases, with 9 bases left between them.